This T cell receptor beta chain originates from a study of cytotoxic CD8 clonotypes in ibrutinib-treated CLL. Study details: Enrolment comprised roughly 11 relapsed/refractory and about 16 treatment-naive patients; roughly 17 were IGHV unmutated.

Trimming pared 5 bases from V and 0 bases from J, leaving 10 bases between. Germline V lookup: CDR1 LNHDA, CDR2 SQIVND (reference sequence). The CDR3 is 14 amino acids. The study's findings and limits: Progressing and sustained-remission patients had different sampling times. Before falling back toward baseline at progression, clonality had risen at the time of ibrutinib response.

This clone appeared once. Its cognate antigen is unknown. Assay: immunoSEQ multiplex PCR; the TCRdb copy retains only in-frame clones and omits some. The profile shows over 25,000 clones, roughly 57% of them singletons. The source is a human donor with chronic lymphocytic leukemia. The sequencing here drew on PBMCs, taken before ibrutinib treatment. V is TRBV19 and J is TRBJ2-5, with D unresolved. The CDR3 reads CASSWQTNQETQYF. The CDR3 bases are TGTGCCAGTAGTTGGCAGACCAACCAAGAGACCCAGTACTTC.